This T cell receptor beta chain was identified in a study of T-cell memory formation after mild COVID-19. Study outcomes and limitations: Day 37-peaking second-wave clones had unconfirmed SARS-CoV-2 specificity. Most CD4+ clones that shrank were in CM and EM, while CD8+ ones turned up in EMRA.

In its sample, this clonotype was seen a few times. What it binds is unknown. In TCRdb, the 5' RACE reads were re-called with MiXCR into one record per CDR3 protein. This repertoire shows under 700,000 distinct CDR3 sequences, about a fifth found once; its top ten account for approximately 13%. Germline assignment: CDR1 GTSNPN and CDR2 SVGIG (reference sequence). Trimming stripped 1 base from V and 5 bases from J, with 11 bases between. The CDR3 is made up of 13 amino acids. Sequenced sample: PBMCs or a T cell subset sorted from them (not recorded which). The sequence was obtained from an adult woman who had mild COVID-19 (a few samples of this study predate the infection). Cell type and time point are not known. The chain combines TRBV30 with TRBJ2-5; the D is unclear. CDR3 residues: CAWSGPRSETQYF. In DNA form, the CDR3 reads TGTGCCTGGAGTGGTCCGAGGTCGGAGACCCAGTACTTC.